The 17 T cell receptor beta chains reported below all come from one sample, sequenced in a study of shared clonotypes between healthy human individuals. The naive CD8 population came from CD45RO-negative cells selected for CCR7, without terminally differentiated effector memory CD45RA+ cells. Only in-frame clones appear in the TCRdb table, and some are missing; sequencing was by immunoSEQ multiplex PCR. The repertoire holds over 2,000,000 clones, with around 95% as singletons. Sequencing used naive CD8+ T cells from PBMCs. The receptors originated from a man between 18 and 35 years old in good health. Some clones in this sample may be carry-over from other donors' samples.

This clone was observed once. V and J are TRBV19 and TRBJ1-5; D is ambiguous. The germline gives CDR1 LNHDA, CDR2 SQIVND (reference sequence). The CDR3 runs 15 residues. Trimming removed 3 bases at V and 3 bases at J, with 12 bases between. DNA for the CDR3: TGTGCCAGTAGTATTTTGGAGGGCATCAATCAGCCCCAGCATTTT. Translation: CASSILEGINQPQHF. The whole variable domain, filled in from reference TRBV19 and TRBJ1-5, reads DGGITQSPKYLFRKEGQNVTLSCEQNLNHDAMYWYRQDPGQGLRLIYYSQIVNDFQKGDIAEGYSVSREKKESFPLTVTSAQKNPTAFYLCASSILEGINQPQHFGDGTRLSIL.

This chain links TRBV27 with TRBJ2-7, with TRBD2 matching over 8 bases. CDR1 and CDR2 (germline): MNHEY, SMNVEV (reference sequence). The CDR3 contains 14 residues. The trim removed 6 bases at V and 2 bases at J, leaving 6 bases unmatched. The CDR3 loop reads CASSQTSEAYEQYF. The CDR3 DNA sequence: TGTGCCAGCAGCCAGACTAGCGAGGCCTACGAGCAGTACTTC.

This clone appeared a single time. Written as DNA, the CDR3 is TGTGCCAGCAGCCCCGCCCGACTAGTTGGCACAGATACGCAGTATTTT. It is translated as CASSPARLVGTDTQYF. This sequence joins TRBV7-6 and TRBJ2-3; tentative D call: TRBD2 (6 bases). This CDR3 comprises 16 residues. The germline V gene encodes CDR1 SGHVS and CDR2 FNYEAQ. The V end was cut by 5 bases, the J end by 1 base, with 16 bases between.

The chain uses TRBV7-9 and TRBJ2-4, with 11 nucleotides matching TRBD1. Germline trimming cut 5 bases from V and 5 bases from J; bases unmatched to any gene: 11. The CDR3 is 17 amino acids. Germline lookup yields CDR1 SEHNR and CDR2 FQNEAQ (reference sequence). CDR3 bases: TGTGCCAGCAGCCACACGAGGACAGGGGGCGCGGAAAACATTCAGTACTTC. This gives the protein CASSHTRTGGAENIQYF. The whole variable domain, filled in from reference TRBV7-9 and TRBJ2-4, reads DTGVSQNPRHKITKRGQNVTFRCDPISEHNRLYWYRQTLGQGPEFLTYFQNEAQLEKSRLLSDRFSAERPKGSFSTLEIQRTEQGDSAMYLCASSHTRTGGAENIQYFGAGTRLSVL.

The chain is built from TRBV7-7 and TRBJ2-3; the D is unclear. Trimming stripped 2 bases from V and 2 bases from J, with 11 bases between. The CDR3 consists of 15 residues. Germline loops: CDR1 SSHAT, CDR2 FNYEAQ (reference sequence). The CDR3 here is CASSLRLDSTDTQYF. The CDR3 region has the DNA TGTGCCAGCAGCTTAAGGCTAGATTCCACAGATACGCAGTATTTT.

The chain uses TRBV2 and TRBJ2-1, with D possibly being TRBD1 or TRBD2 (5 bases each). Germline-derived CDR1 and CDR2 are SNHLY and FYNNEI. The CDR3 extends over 15 amino acids. V lost 7 bases, J lost 0 bases, and 13 bases lay in between. The CDR3 loop reads CASKEGLSSYNEQFF. The CDR3 bases are TGTGCCAGCAAAGAGGGGCTCAGCTCCTACAATGAGCAGTTCTTC.

The chain has TRBV4-1 and TRBJ2-1, with 8 bases aligning to TRBD1. The CDR3 is made up of 14 amino acids. The germline gives CDR1 MGHRA, CDR2 YSYEKL. The trim removed 4 bases at V and 6 bases at J, leaving 5 bases unmatched. The CDR3 region has the DNA TGCGCCAGCAGCCTGGACAGGGCCCTCAATGAGCAGTTCTTC. Amino acid sequence: CASSLDRALNEQFF.

Here the CDR3 DNA reads TGTGCCGGATTTTCGGGACAGGGGGCCGATGAGCAGTTCTTC. This encodes CAGFSGQGADEQFF. V and J are TRBV19 and TRBJ2-1; 12 nucleotides align to TRBD1. The CDR3 has 14 amino acids. Trimming at V came to 11 bases and at J to 8 bases, leaving 10 bases not matched to a gene. Germline values: CDR1 LNHDA, CDR2 SQIVND (reference sequence).

The chain has TRBV10-3 and TRBJ1-5; perhaps TRBD1 as D (6 bases). Germline V gene lookup returns CDR1 ENHRY and CDR2 SYGVKD. V was trimmed by 7 bases and J by 11 bases, leaving 18 bases between them. The CDR3 is 13 amino acids. The CDR3 DNA reads as TGTGCCATCACCGCAGAGGGGGAGGGAACCCAGCATTTT. It yields the protein CAITAEGEGTQHF.

The chain couples TRBV7-8 to TRBJ2-7, with 8 bases fitting TRBD1. The CDR3 is made up of 14 amino acids. The germline V gene has CDR1 SGHVS and CDR2 FQNEAQ. V shed 4 bases, J shed 5 bases, and the junction held 7 bases outside the gene matches. This CDR3 is CASSSRTGRNEQYF. CDR3 DNA: TGTGCCAGCAGCTCGCGGACAGGGAGGAACGAGCAGTACTTC.

The gene calls are TRBV28 and TRBJ2-7; D is uncertain. CDR1 MDHEN and CDR2 SYDVKM come from the germline V gene. The CDR3 sequence is 16 residues long. Trimming stripped 5 bases from V and 3 bases from J, with 20 bases between. The CDR3 is CASSTTIGPKNYEQYF. Here the CDR3 DNA reads TGTGCCAGCAGTACTACGATAGGACCGAAGAACTACGAGCAGTACTTC.

The table lists this clone with a count of one. The chain recombines TRBV7-3 with TRBJ2-7, with 7 positions matching TRBD1. The length of the CDR3 is 15 residues. CDR1 and CDR2 (germline): SGHTA, FQGTGA. The V segment lost 5 bases and the J segment 6 bases; nucleotides outside the gene matches: 13. The CDR3 reads CASSPHKTGFGEQYF. Here the CDR3 DNA reads TGTGCCAGCAGCCCTCATAAGACAGGGTTCGGCGAGCAGTACTTC.

V usage is TRBV30 and J usage is TRBJ1-2, with no clear D. CDR1 and CDR2 from the germline V gene are GTSNPN and SVGIG (reference sequence). This CDR3 is built from 16 residues. The ends were cut back, 3 bases at V and 4 bases at J, with 21 bases in the middle. Here the CDR3 DNA reads TGTGCCTGGAGCCTCTCGCACCGTGCCCCGACCTATGGCTACACCTTC. Amino acids: CAWSLSHRAPTYGYTF.

The V and J genes are TRBV4-1 and TRBJ1-1; D is uncertain. The CDR3 has 14 amino acids. Germline V gene lookup returns CDR1 MGHRA and CDR2 YSYEKL. The V gene lost 3 bases and the J gene lost 4 bases, with 12 bases spanning the gap. In nucleotides, the CDR3 is TGCGCCAGCAGCCACTACATCGGTACCACTGAAGCTTTCTTT. Translating it yields CASSHYIGTTEAFF.

The V and J genes are TRBV5-4 and TRBJ1-2; D remains ambiguous. The V gene lost 0 bases and the J gene lost 0 bases, with 9 bases spanning the gap. CDR3 length: 15 residues. Germline CDR1 and CDR2: SGHNT and YYREEE (reference sequence). The CDR3 nucleotides read TGTGCCAGCAGCTTGGCCGGCGGGGCTAACTATGGCTACACCTTC. Protein: CASSLAGGANYGYTF.

The chain has TRBV9 and TRBJ1-2, with a possible D match to TRBD1 (6 bases). Trimming stripped 3 bases from V and 0 bases from J, with 18 bases between. The germline V gene encodes CDR1 SGDLS and CDR2 YYNGEE. CDR3 size: 17 residues. The CDR3 loop reads CASSARGTISPNYGYTF. The CDR3 nucleotides read TGTGCCAGCAGCGCGAGGGGGACAATCTCCCCTAACTATGGCTACACCTTC. The entire variable domain, with the rest obtained from reference TRBV9 and TRBJ1-2, is as follows: DSGVTQTPKHLITATGQRVTLRCSPRSGDLSVYWYQQSLDQGLQFLIQYYNGEERAKGNILERFSAQQFPDLHSELNLSSLELGDSALYFCASSARGTISPNYGYTFGSGTRLTVV.

The V gene is TRBV30, the J gene TRBJ1-4; D unresolved. In germline, CDR1 is GTSNPN, CDR2 SVGIG (reference sequence). Deletions cut 8 bases from V and 7 bases from J, with 17 bases between. The CDR3 has 13 residues. In DNA, the CDR3 is TGTGCCGTCGTCCACTCGGGGAGTGAAAAACTGTTTTTT. Translating it yields CAVVHSGSEKLFF.